These 31 T cell receptor beta chains were all obtained from the same sample, sequenced in a study of CD8+ T cells in alopecia areata. It was cDNA, reverse transcribed from extracted RNA, that served as the sequencing template. Here immunoSEQ multiplex PCR was the method, and the copy in TCRdb shows in-frame clones only, minus some. The table has approximately 89,000 clones, nearly 45% seen once. Sequenced sample: CD4+ T cells sorted from blood. Every receptor here comes from a human donor with alopecia areata.

The chain combines TRBV9 with TRBJ1-2; no clear D gene. Germline CDR1 and CDR2: SGDLS and YYNGEE. V lost 4 bases and J 8 bases, leaving 15 bases between the germline ends. CDR3 length equals 13 residues. In nucleotides, the CDR3 is TGTGCCAGCAGCCCGTCGGTCGAAAGGGGCTACACCTTC. Its translation: CASSPSVERGYTF.

The chain couples TRBV29-1 to TRBJ2-7; 9 positions match TRBD2. This CDR3 spans 14 amino acids. The ends lost 4 bases at V and 4 bases at J; junction bases unmatched: 8. The germline V gene has CDR1 SQVTM and CDR2 ANQGSEA. The CDR3 nucleotides are TGCAGCGTTGTGCTCCGCGGGAGGGTTTACGAGCAGTACTTC. Amino acid sequence: CSVVLRGRVYEQYF.

This clone showed up just a few times. Other DNA sequences in this specimen translate into the identical CDR3. The chain links TRBV29-1 to TRBJ2-5, with no clear D. The CDR3 has 10 amino acids. V lost 2 bases, J lost 3 bases, and 1 base lay in between. The germline CDR1 and CDR2 sequences are SQVTM and ANQGSEA. The CDR3 protein is CSVEKETQYF. Written as DNA, the CDR3 is TGCAGCGTTGAAAAAGAGACCCAGTACTTC.

V is TRBV30 and J is TRBJ2-5; D is unclear. Per the germline V gene, CDR1 is GTSNPN and CDR2 is SVGIG (reference sequence). V gave up 2 bases and J gave up 1 base, with 5 bases separating them. CDR3 length: 12 residues. CDR3 DNA sequence: TGTGCCTGGAGTAAGAGCCAAGAGACCCAGTACTTC. It is translated as CAWSKSQETQYF.

The rearrangement links TRBV7-9 to TRBJ1-1; TRBD1 matches 8 bases. Germline V CDR1 and CDR2: SEHNR, FQNEAQ (reference sequence). This CDR3 spans 17 amino acids. After removal of 3 bases from V and 3 bases from J, the junction contained 12 bases not matched to a gene. The CDR3 region is CASSLGSRTGKDTEAFF. The CDR3 DNA sequence: TGTGCCAGCAGCTTGGGGTCCCGGACAGGGAAAGACACTGAAGCTTTCTTT.

This sequence joins TRBV14 and TRBJ1-1; tentatively, D is TRBD1 (5 bases). Per germline, CDR1 SGHDN and CDR2 FVKESK. The CDR3 runs 13 residues. V was trimmed by 4 bases and J by 12 bases, leaving 18 bases between them. The CDR3, as DNA: TGTGCCAGCAGCCCAAGGGCTCAGGGTGGGACTTTCTTT. Protein product: CASSPRAQGGTFF.

The V and J genes are TRBV5-1 and TRBJ2-5; D is ambiguous. CDR1 and CDR2 (germline): SGHRS, YFSETQ. This CDR3 comprises 15 residues. V lost 4 bases to trimming and J lost 2 bases, with 15 bases between them. As DNA, the CDR3 is TGCGCCAGCAGCCTCCCGTCAGGATTTCAAGAGACCCAGTACTTC. It specifies CASSLPSGFQETQYF. Together with reference TRBV5-1 and TRBJ2-5, the CDR3 gives the full variable domain: KAGVTQTPRYLIKTRGQQVTLSCSPISGHRSVSWYQQTPGQGLQFLFEYFSETQRNKGNFPGRFSGRQFSNSRSEMNVSTLELGDSALYLCASSLPSGFQETQYFGPGTRLLVL.

The chain recombines TRBV30 with TRBJ2-3; 14 nucleotides align to TRBD2. The CDR3 length is 16 residues. CDR1 is GTSNPN and CDR2 is SVGIG in the germline V gene (reference sequence). The junction had 4 bases not matched to a gene; V was cut back by 3 bases and J by 2 bases. CDR3 protein: CAWSAGLAGATDTQYF. CDR3 coding DNA: TGTGCCTGGAGCGCGGGACTAGCGGGGGCCACAGATACGCAGTATTTT.

This clone was counted a few times. The sample carries other DNA sequences with the same CDR3. As DNA, the CDR3 is TGCAGCGTTGATAGCGGCTCCACAGATACGCAGTATTTT. Residues: CSVDSGSTDTQYF. J is TRBJ2-3 and V is TRBV29-1; a weak D match, TRBD2 (6 bases). V lost 3 bases and J 2 bases, leaving 9 bases between the germline ends. The germline V gene encodes CDR1 SQVTM and CDR2 ANQGSEA. This CDR3 region has 13 residues.

This clone was detected only a few times. V is TRBV10-3 and J is TRBJ1-1; the D gene is possibly TRBD1 (6 bases). Germline loops: CDR1 ENHRY, CDR2 SYGVKD. The CDR3 runs 17 residues. The V end was cut by 0 bases, the J end by 3 bases, with 17 bases between. CDR3 sequence reads: CAISESRGTTGDTEAFF. CDR3 coding DNA: TGTGCCATCAGTGAGTCAAGAGGGACAACTGGCGACACTGAAGCTTTCTTT.

This clone was observed a few times. The J gene is TRBJ2-5, the V gene TRBV5-1; 8 bases fit TRBD1. The DNA end favors TRBJ2-7, so the J call may be wrong. The length of the CDR3 is 15 residues. Germline-derived CDR1 and CDR2 are SGHRS and YFSETQ. The CDR3 region has the DNA TGCGCCAGCAGCTTGTCAGGGGGCAACTCCTACGAGCAGTACTTC. Translating it yields CASSLSGGNSYEQYF.

The chain combines TRBV6-5 with TRBJ1-5; D is undetermined. Looked up from germline, CDR1 is MNHEY and CDR2 is SVGAGI. Trimming left V 5 bases short and J 6 bases short, with 14 bases between. There are 14 residues in the CDR3. In DNA, the CDR3 is TGTGCCAGCAGTCTAGGAGGGTTTGGTCAGCCCCAGCATTTT. It codes for CASSLGGFGQPQHF.

About this clone itself: This specimen includes other DNA sequences encoding the same CDR3. The chain employs TRBV29-1 and TRBJ1-1; D is undetermined. Germline CDR1 is SQVTM and CDR2 is ANQGSEA. The CDR3 sequence is 11 residues long. Between the trimmed V and J ends, which lost 4 bases and 1 base, there was a span of 4 bases. The CDR3 sequence is CSVVGNTEAFF. For the CDR3, the DNA is TGCAGCGTTGTGGGGAACACTGAAGCTTTCTTT.

Only one count was recorded for this clone. The CDR3 sequence is CASNLEAGTGELFF. The DNA of the CDR3 is TGTGCCAGCAACTTGGAAGCGGGCACCGGGGAGCTGTTTTTT. The rearrangement uses TRBV2 and TRBJ2-2, with D possibly TRBD2 on 6 matching bases. CDR3 length equals 14 residues. V was trimmed by 7 bases and J by 4 bases, leaving 13 bases between them. Germline V gene sequence: CDR1 SNHLY, CDR2 FYNNEI. The variable domain in full, with the rest retrieved from reference TRBV2 and TRBJ2-2, is EPEVTQTPSHQVTQMGQEVILRCVPISNHLYFYWYRQILGQKVEFLVSFYNNEISEKSEIFDDQFSVERPDGSNFTLKIRSTKLEDSAMYFCASNLEAGTGELFFGEGSRLTVL.

This chain joins TRBV7-2 and TRBJ1-4; perhaps TRBD1 as D (5 bases). The CDR3 runs 14 residues. Trimming removed 2 bases from V and 8 bases from J, with 12 bases in between. In germline, CDR1 is SGHTA, CDR2 FQGNSA. The chain's CDR3 is CASSLYDSVEKLFF. CDR3 nucleotide sequence: TGTGCCAGCAGCTTATATGACAGCGTAGAAAAACTGTTTTTT.

The V call is TRBV2, the J call TRBJ2-2; no clear D. Looked up from germline, CDR1 is SNHLY and CDR2 is FYNNEI. CDR3 length: 13 residues. Trimming cost V 7 bases and J 7 bases, with 13 bases left between them. CDR3 nucleotide sequence: TGTGCCAGCACGCTCAGTGGTCTCGGGGAGCTGTTTTTT. It specifies CASTLSGLGELFF.

This rearrangement joins TRBV30 to TRBJ2-1, with a possible D match to TRBD2 (5 bases). From germline, CDR1 is GTSNPN and CDR2 SVGIG (reference sequence). This CDR3 has 11 amino acids. V was trimmed by 5 bases and J by 7 bases, leaving 9 bases between them. The CDR3 is CAWAGENEQFF. CDR3 nucleotide sequence: TGTGCCTGGGCCGGGGAGAATGAGCAGTTCTTC.

By proportion, this clone is medium-sized. The chain links TRBV2 to TRBJ2-1; possible D gene TRBD1, 5 bases. With 3 bases removed from V and 9 bases from J, the gap between germline ends came to 12 bases. Germline assignment: CDR1 SNHLY and CDR2 FYNNEI. The CDR3 extends over 13 amino acids. CDR3: CASSDVGQVEQFF. The CDR3 DNA reads TGTGCCAGCAGTGATGTGGGGCAGGTTGAGCAGTTCTTC. The full variable domain, completed using reference TRBV2 and TRBJ2-1, is EPEVTQTPSHQVTQMGQEVILRCVPISNHLYFYWYRQILGQKVEFLVSFYNNEISEKSEIFDDQFSVERPDGSNFTLKIRSTKLEDSAMYFCASSDVGQVEQFFGPGTRLTVL.

This clone is a singleton in its sample. The chain employs TRBV6-5 and TRBJ1-2; 7 bases are shared with TRBD1. The CDR3 length is 15 residues. The junction had 5 bases not matched to a gene; V was cut back by 0 bases and J by 4 bases. From germline, CDR1 is MNHEY and CDR2 SVGAGI. CDR3 in amino acids: CASSYSFQGGYGYTF. The CDR3 coding sequence is TGTGCCAGCAGTTACTCGTTTCAGGGGGGCTATGGCTACACCTTC.

This clone was observed a single time. V usage is TRBV20-1 and J usage is TRBJ2-5; D remains unclear. This CDR3 is built from 11 residues. V dropped 1 base and J dropped 5 bases, with 5 bases sitting between them. Germline CDR1 and CDR2: DFQATT and SNEGSKA (reference sequence). As DNA, the CDR3 is TGCAGTGCTAGAGGGCGTGAGACCCAGTACTTC. Its translation: CSARGRETQYF.

This rearrangement joins TRBV30 to TRBJ2-1; the D is unclear. The CDR3 loop spans 11 amino acids. Germline loops: CDR1 GTSNPN, CDR2 SVGIG (reference sequence). V lost 4 bases and J 2 bases, leaving 3 bases between the germline ends. CDR3 region: CAWTTYNEQFF. The CDR3 bases are TGTGCCTGGACAACCTACAATGAGCAGTTCTTC.

This clone appeared a few times. This chain connects TRBV30 to TRBJ2-5, with TRBD2 identical over 12 bases. The germline V gene has CDR1 GTSNPN and CDR2 SVGIG (reference sequence). The CDR3 spans 14 residues. The CDR3 sequence is CEISRTSGKETQYF. CDR3 nucleotide sequence: TGTGAGATATCGAGGACTAGCGGGAAAGAGACCCAGTACTTC.

The chain employs TRBV6-1 and TRBJ2-7; D is unclear. V was clipped by 0 bases and J by 7 bases, with 7 bases between them. Per germline, CDR1 MNHNS and CDR2 SASEGT. The CDR3 is 12 amino acids. In nucleotides, the CDR3 is TGTGCCAGCAGTGAAGCTGGGCGGGAGCAGTACTTC. Protein product: CASSEAGREQYF.

The chain recombines TRBV4-2 with TRBJ1-2; weak D call: TRBD1 (5 bases). CDR3 length: 16 amino acids. Germline V gene lookup returns CDR1 LGHNA and CDR2 YNFKEQ. V gave up 4 bases and J gave up 4 bases, with 19 bases separating them. CDR3 DNA sequence: TGTGCCAGCAGCCTGGGGGAAGGAGGAGGTTCCTATGGCTACACCTTC. Translated: CASSLGEGGGSYGYTF.

This clone was seen a few times. This sequence joins TRBV2 and TRBJ2-7, with 7 nucleotides matching TRBD1. Germline CDR1 and CDR2: SNHLY and FYNNEI. CDR3 size: 15 residues. Losses at the gene ends were 5 bases for V and 5 bases for J; bases not matched to a gene: 12. CDR3 coding DNA: TGTGCCAGCAGTCAAGAGGGTGGCAGGGGGAACGAGCAGTACTTC. It is translated as CASSQEGGRGNEQYF.

The V and J genes are TRBV29-1 and TRBJ1-1, with D maybe TRBD1 (6 bases). CDR1 is SQVTM, CDR2 ANQGSEA, per germline. The CDR3 covers 11 residues. Trimming pared 6 bases from V and 9 bases from J, leaving 14 bases between. The DNA for the CDR3 is TGCAGCGTCCTGCCCAGGGGCCAAGCTTTCTTT. Amino acid sequence: CSVLPRGQAFF.

This clone was observed a few times. The chain combines TRBV7-9 with TRBJ2-5; D is possibly TRBD2 (5 bases). Germline V gene data show CDR1 as SEHNR and CDR2 as FQNEAQ (reference sequence). V was pared by 2 bases and J by 5 bases, with 15 bases between. The CDR3 extends over 15 amino acids. CDR3: CASSLPPERGETQYF. The CDR3 coding sequence is TGTGCCAGCAGCTTACCCCCCGAACGCGGGGAGACCCAGTACTTC. The full variable domain, rest sourced from reference TRBV7-9 and TRBJ2-5, is DTGVSQNPRHKITKRGQNVTFRCDPISEHNRLYWYRQTLGQGPEFLTYFQNEAQLEKSRLLSDRFSAERPKGSFSTLEIQRTEQGDSAMYLCASSLPPERGETQYFGPGTRLLVL.

This clone was detected a few times. The J gene is TRBJ2-7, the V gene TRBV28, with a possible D match to TRBD1 (6 bases). The germline CDR1 and CDR2 sequences are MDHEN and SYDVKM. The CDR3 length is 13 residues. V was pared by 8 bases and J by 5 bases, with 16 bases between. Here the CDR3 reads CASSRPTGNEQYF. The DNA of the CDR3 is TGTGCCAGCTCACGGCCGACAGGCAACGAGCAGTACTTC. The whole variable domain, remainder taken from reference TRBV28 and TRBJ2-7, is DVKVTQSSRYLVKRTGEKVFLECVQDMDHENMFWYRQDPGLGLRLIYFSYDVKMKEKGDIPEGYSVSREKKERFSLILESASTNQTSMYLCASSRPTGNEQYFGPGTRLTVT.

The chain links TRBV6-5 to TRBJ2-7; no firm D call. V lost 6 bases, J lost 2 bases, and 11 bases lay in between. The CDR3 is 13 residues long. Germline V gene lookup returns CDR1 MNHEY and CDR2 SVGAGI. CDR3 nucleotides: TGTGCCAGCAGGTTGACGGGTGCCTACGAGCAGTACTTC. The encoded protein is CASRLTGAYEQYF.

This clone was picked up a small number of times. The CDR3 bases are TGCAGCGTTATGTACAGTAGCAATCAGCCCCAGCATTTT. This sequence encodes CSVMYSSNQPQHF. The genes are TRBV29-1 and TRBJ1-5; D is uncertain. This CDR3 has 13 amino acids. V gave up 5 bases and J gave up 0 bases, with 8 bases separating them. Germline V CDR1 and CDR2: SQVTM, ANQGSEA.

The genes are TRBV5-1 and TRBJ2-5; 9 bases agree with TRBD1. After removal of 4 bases from V and 4 bases from J, the junction contained 8 bases not matched to a gene. Germline V gene lookup returns CDR1 SGHRS and CDR2 YFSETQ. This CDR3 contains 15 residues. The CDR3 here is CASSDRDRVRETQYF. The CDR3 region has the DNA TGCGCCAGCAGCGACCGGGACAGGGTACGAGAGACCCAGTACTTC. The full variable domain, rest sourced from reference TRBV5-1 and TRBJ2-5, is KAGVTQTPRYLIKTRGQQVTLSCSPISGHRSVSWYQQTPGQGLQFLFEYFSETQRNKGNFPGRFSGRQFSNSRSEMNVSTLELGDSALYLCASSDRDRVRETQYFGPGTRLLVL.